This T cell receptor beta chain was recorded in a study of technical replicates of blood from a few donors. Profiled with immunoSEQ multiplex PCR; TCRdb holds only in-frame clones, not every one. Of about 70,000 clones listed, roughly 94% are singletons. This CDR3 has 12 amino acids. Trimming cost V 8 bases and J 1 base; bases outside gene matches: 1. Germline CDR1 reads MNHEY; CDR2 reads SVGAGI. The source of this sequence is a human donor in good health. Source material: T cells isolated from PBMCs. J is TRBJ2-7 and V is TRBV6-5; 8 bases agree with TRBD1. The DNA for the CDR3 is TGTGCCAGCCGGGACAGGTCCTACGAGCAGTACTTC. Protein product: CASRDRSYEQYF.